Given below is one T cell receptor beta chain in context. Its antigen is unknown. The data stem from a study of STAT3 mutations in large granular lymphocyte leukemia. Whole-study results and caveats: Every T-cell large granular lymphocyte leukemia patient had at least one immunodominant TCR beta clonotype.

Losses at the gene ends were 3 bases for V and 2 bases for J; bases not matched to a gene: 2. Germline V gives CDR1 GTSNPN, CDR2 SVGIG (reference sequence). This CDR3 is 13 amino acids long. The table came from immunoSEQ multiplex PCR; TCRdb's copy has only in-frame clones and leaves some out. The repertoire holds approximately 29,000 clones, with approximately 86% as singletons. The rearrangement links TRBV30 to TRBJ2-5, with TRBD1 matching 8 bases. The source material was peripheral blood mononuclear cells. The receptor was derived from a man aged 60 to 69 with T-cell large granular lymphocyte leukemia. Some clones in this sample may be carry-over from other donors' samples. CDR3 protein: CAWSRGLQETQYF. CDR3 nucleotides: TGTGCCTGGAGCAGGGGGCTGCAAGAGACCCAGTACTTC.